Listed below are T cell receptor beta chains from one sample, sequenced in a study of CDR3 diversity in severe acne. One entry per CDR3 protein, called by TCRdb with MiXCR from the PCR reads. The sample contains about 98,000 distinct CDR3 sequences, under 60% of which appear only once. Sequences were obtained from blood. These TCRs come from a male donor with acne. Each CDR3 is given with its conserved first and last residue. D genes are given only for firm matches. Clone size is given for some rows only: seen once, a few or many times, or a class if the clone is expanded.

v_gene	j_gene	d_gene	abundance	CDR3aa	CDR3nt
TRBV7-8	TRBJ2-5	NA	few	CASRDIEETQYF	TGTGCCAGCAGGGATATAGAAGAGACCCAGTACTTC
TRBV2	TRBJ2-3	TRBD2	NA	CASSESGRSWTDTQYF	TGTGCCAGCAGTGAGAGCGGGAGGAGCTGGACAGATACGCAGTATTTT
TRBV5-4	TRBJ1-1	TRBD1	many	CASSSGTGRSTEAFF	TGTGCCAGCAGCTCGGGGACAGGCAGGAGCACTGAAGCTTTCTTT
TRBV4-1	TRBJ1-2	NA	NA	CASSQKGVYGYTF	TGCGCCAGCAGCCAAAAGGGGGTATATGGCTACACCTTC
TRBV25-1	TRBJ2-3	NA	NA	CASSELNRFGTQYF	TGTGCCAGCAGTGAACTGAACCGCTTCGGTACGCAGTATTTT
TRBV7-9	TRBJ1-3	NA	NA	CASTLHAATTIYF	TGTGCCAGCACCTTACACGCTGCCACCACCATATATTTT
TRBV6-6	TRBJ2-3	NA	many	CASTWTESSSDTQYF	TGTGCCAGCACCTGGACCGAATCATCCTCAGATACGCAGTATTTT
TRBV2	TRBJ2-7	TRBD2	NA	CARGGGNEQYF	TGTGCCCGGGGGGGCGGCAACGAGCAGTACTTC
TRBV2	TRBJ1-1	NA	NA	CASSEGEPSEAFF	TGTGCCAGCAGTGAAGGAGAGCCGTCTGAAGCTTTCTTT
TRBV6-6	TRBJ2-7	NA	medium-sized	CASSRTGTDSYEQYF	TGTGCCAGCAGCCGTACCGGGACGGACTCCTACGAGCAGTACTTC
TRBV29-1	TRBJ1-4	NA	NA	CSVDIGTVNEKLFF	TGCAGCGTTGATATCGGGACCGTTAATGAAAAACTGTTTTTT
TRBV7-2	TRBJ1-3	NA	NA	CASSLRPMSSGNTIYF	TGTGCCAGCAGCCTGCGTCCCATGAGCTCTGGAAACACCATATATTTT
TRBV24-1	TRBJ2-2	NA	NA	CATSGSNTGELFF	TGTGCCACCAGTGGGTCGAACACCGGGGAGCTGTTTTTT
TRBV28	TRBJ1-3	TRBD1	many	CASSITGGLYGNTIYF	TGTGCCAGCAGCATAACAGGGGGCCTTTATGGAAACACCATATATTTT
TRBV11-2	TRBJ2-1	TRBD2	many	CASSLGLAVYNEQFF	TGTGCCAGCAGCTTGGGACTAGCGGTCTACAATGAGCAGTTCTTC
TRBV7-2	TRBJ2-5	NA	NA	CASSLDRSPETQYF	TGTGCCAGCAGCTTAGATCGCAGCCCCGAGACCCAGTACTTC
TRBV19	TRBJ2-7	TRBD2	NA	CASSILLADEQYF	TGTGCCAGTAGTATACTACTAGCGGACGAGCAGTACTTC
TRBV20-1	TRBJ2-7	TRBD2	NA	CSAIGGLAGVRQYF	TGCAGTGCTATCGGGGGACTAGCGGGAGTTAGGCAGTACTTC
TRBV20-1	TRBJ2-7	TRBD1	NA	CSADRAGTGGLYEQYF	TGCAGTGCGGACAGGGCTGGGACAGGGGGCTTATACGAGCAGTACTTC
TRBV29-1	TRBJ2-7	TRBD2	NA	CSDLSTSGRSGEQYF	TGCAGCGACCTATCGACTAGCGGGAGATCGGGTGAGCAGTACTTC
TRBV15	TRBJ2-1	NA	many	CATSRHTASPHNEQFF	TGTGCCACCAGCAGACATACGGCTAGTCCACACAATGAGCAGTTCTTC
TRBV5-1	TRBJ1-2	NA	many	CASSPGGGEAGYTF	TGCGCCAGCAGCCCTGGGGGGGGAGAGGCTGGCTACACCTTC
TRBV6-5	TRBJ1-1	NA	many	CASSFFRGTEAFF	TGTGCCAGCAGTTTCTTCAGGGGAACTGAAGCTTTCTTT
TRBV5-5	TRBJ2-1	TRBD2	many	CASSLLADRSYNEQFF	TGTGCCAGCAGCTTGCTAGCGGACCGCTCCTACAATGAGCAGTTCTTC
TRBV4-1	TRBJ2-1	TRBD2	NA	CASSHPGLAGGGEQFF	TGCGCCAGCAGCCACCCGGGACTAGCGGGGGGGGGTGAGCAGTTCTTC
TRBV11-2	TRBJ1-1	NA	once	CAGSLAGFGVAFF	TGTGCCGGCAGCTTAGCAGGCTTTGGGGTAGCTTTCTTT
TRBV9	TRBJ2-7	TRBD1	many	CASSAGTGGYEQYF	TGTGCCAGCAGCGCTGGGACAGGGGGCTACGAGCAGTACTTC
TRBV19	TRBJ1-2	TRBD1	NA	CASTALRDSDGYTF	TGTGCCAGTACCGCCCTCCGGGACAGCGATGGCTACACCTTC
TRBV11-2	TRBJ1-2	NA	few	CASSPGKIYGYTF	TGTGCCAGCAGCCCAGGAAAGATTTATGGCTACACCTTC
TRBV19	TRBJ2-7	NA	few	CASSDSYEQYF	TGTGCCAGTAGCGACTCCTACGAGCAGTACTTC
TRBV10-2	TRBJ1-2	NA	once	CASSESEPGRDPIEGYTF	TGCGCCAGCAGTGAGTCCGAGCCCGGGCGGGATCCCATAGAAGGCTACACCTTC
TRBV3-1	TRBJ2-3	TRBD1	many	CASSQGFGQGFSDTQYF	TGTGCCAGCAGCCAAGGCTTCGGACAGGGGTTCTCAGATACGCAGTATTTT
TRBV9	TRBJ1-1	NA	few	CASSPSVEGKAFF	TGTGCCAGCAGCCCTTCCGTGGAGGGAAAAGCTTTCTTT
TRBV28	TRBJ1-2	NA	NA	CASTPADMGGYGYTF	TGTGCCAGCACCCCGGCGGATATGGGCGGCTATGGCTACACCTTC
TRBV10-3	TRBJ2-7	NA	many	CAISGREGAGEQYF	TGTGCCATCAGTGGGCGTGAGGGGGCGGGGGAGCAGTACTTC
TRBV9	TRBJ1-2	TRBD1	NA	CASSVSQGAHYGYTF	TGTGCCAGCAGCGTTTCACAGGGGGCGCATTATGGCTACACCTTC
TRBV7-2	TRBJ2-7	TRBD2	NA	CASSPTGLAESSYEQYF	TGTGCCAGCAGCCCTACGGGACTAGCGGAGAGCTCCTACGAGCAGTACTTC
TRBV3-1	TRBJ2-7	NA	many	CASSQGDGSGEQYF	TGTGCCAGCAGCCAGGGCGACGGTTCGGGCGAGCAGTACTTC
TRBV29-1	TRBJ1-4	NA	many	CSAVGVAGLNEKLFF	TGCAGCGCCGTGGGTGTGGCGGGACTTAATGAAAAACTGTTTTTT
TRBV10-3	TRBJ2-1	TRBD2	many	CAIKFRASGDEQFF	TGTGCCATCAAGTTCAGGGCTAGCGGGGATGAGCAGTTCTTC
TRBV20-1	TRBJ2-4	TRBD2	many	CSARGTSVAKNIQYF	TGCAGTGCTAGAGGGACTAGTGTAGCCAAAAACATTCAGTACTTC
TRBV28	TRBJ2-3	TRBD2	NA	CASSSTSGRSRGLLDTQYF	TGTGCCAGCAGTTCGACTAGCGGGAGGTCAAGAGGTCTTTTGGATACGCAGTATTTT
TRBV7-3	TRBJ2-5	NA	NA	CASSQEAGGARETQYF	TGCGCCAGCAGCCAAGAGGCAGGTGGGGCGCGGGAGACCCAGTACTTC